Listed here is a single T cell receptor (beta chain). This entry is derived from a study of shared clonotypes between healthy human individuals. Deep-level running was used for the assay. Clones were sequenced by immunoSEQ multiplex PCR, and TCRdb holds only the in-frame ones, with some missing. This sample has around 1.1 million clones, with around 82% found just once. V was clipped by 2 bases and J by 6 bases, with 20 bases between them. The CDR3 is 17 residues long. Germline loops: CDR1 SGHVS, CDR2 FNYEAQ. The sequence derives from a man younger than 30 in good health. Some clones in this sample may be carry-over from other donors' samples. The rearrangement joins TRBV7-6 to TRBJ1-5; tentatively, D is TRBD1 (6 bases). Input material: memory CD4+ T cells from PBMCs. The subset: CD45RA-negative fraction. CDR3 region: CASSLKAAGEGVQPQHF. The CDR3 nucleotides read TGTGCCAGCAGCTTAAAGGCGGCAGGGGAAGGTGTTCAGCCCCAGCATTTT.